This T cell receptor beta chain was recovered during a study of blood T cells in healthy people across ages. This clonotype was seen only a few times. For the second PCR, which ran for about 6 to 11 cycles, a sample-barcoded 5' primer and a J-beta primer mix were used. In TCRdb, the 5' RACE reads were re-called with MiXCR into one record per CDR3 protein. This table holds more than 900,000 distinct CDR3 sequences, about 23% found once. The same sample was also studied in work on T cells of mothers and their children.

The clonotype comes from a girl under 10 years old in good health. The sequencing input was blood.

CDR3 nucleotide sequence: TGCAGTGCCCCAGGCCGGAGCGGAGGATCCAATGAGCAGTTCTTC. This gives the protein CSAPGRSGGSNEQFF. The chain uses TRBV20-1 and TRBJ2-1; perhaps TRBD2 as D (5 bases). The germline CDR1 and CDR2 sequences are DFQATT and SNEGSKA (reference sequence). This CDR3 spans 15 amino acids. V lost 6 bases to trimming and J lost 6 bases, with 21 bases between them.